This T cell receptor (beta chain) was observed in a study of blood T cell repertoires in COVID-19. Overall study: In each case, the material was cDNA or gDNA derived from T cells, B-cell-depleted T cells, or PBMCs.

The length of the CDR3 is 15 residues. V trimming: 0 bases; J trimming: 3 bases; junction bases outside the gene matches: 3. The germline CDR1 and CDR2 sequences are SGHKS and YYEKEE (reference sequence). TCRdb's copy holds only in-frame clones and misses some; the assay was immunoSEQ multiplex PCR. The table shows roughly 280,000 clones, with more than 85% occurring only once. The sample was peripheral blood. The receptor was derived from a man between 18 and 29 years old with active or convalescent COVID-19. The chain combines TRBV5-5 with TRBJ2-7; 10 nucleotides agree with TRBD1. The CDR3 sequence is CASSLGQGAGYEQYF. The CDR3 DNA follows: TGTGCCAGCAGCTTGGGACAGGGGGCTGGCTACGAGCAGTACTTC.